This T cell receptor beta chain is drawn from a study of monozygotic twins with inflammatory bowel disease. Study results and limitations: In patient repertoires, differing immunosuppressive treatments may have added some variability. Among IBD patients, fewer clonotypes were shared with others than among healthy twins, especially with disease activity.

The CDR3 contains 14 residues. Germline loops: CDR1 SGHKS, CDR2 YYEKEE (reference sequence). Incorporation of UMIs carrying a 6-nucleotide sample barcode was performed by template switching. Following a re-call of the 5' RACE reads, TCRdb has one entry per CDR3 protein and lacks DNA. Here the sample table reports about 350,000 distinct CDR3 sequences. To note about this clonotype: The antigen is not known.

Sequenced: blood. The chain links TRBV5-5 to TRBJ2-2; TCRdb's D gene call, TRBD1, goes unchecked for lack of DNA. This TCR derives from a human donor with ulcerative colitis or Crohn's disease, or a healthy co-twin of an affected twin (not recorded which). CDR3: CASSQDSRTGELFF.